The T cell receptor beta chain under discussion was sequenced for a study of post-analysis software for immune sequencing data. On the study more broadly: Recorded disease courses covered relapsing-remitting, secondary progressive and progressive-relapsing multiple sclerosis. Some patients had no subtype annotation. Study conclusions and caveats: When patients were compared with controls, four to six TRBV segments were more frequent, TRBV5-6, TRBV5-1 and TRBV20-1 among them. People with multiple sclerosis had a significantly lower normalized Chao1 diversity than controls did.

For this clonotype: Its antigen is undetermined.

The CDR3 sequence is 14 residues long. The V segment lost 5 bases and the J segment 8 bases; nucleotides outside the gene matches: 9. Germline V gene sequence: CDR1 SGHVS, CDR2 FQNEAQ. Unique molecular identifiers were built into the TCR beta cDNA libraries. TCRdb reprocessed the PCR reads via MiXCR and lists one record per CDR3 protein. The repertoire holds about 540,000 distinct CDR3 sequences, with about a third as singletons. Sequenced sample: blood. The chain employs TRBV7-8 and TRBJ1-2; 9 nucleotides line up with TRBD1. The sequence derives from a girl aged 2 to 17 with multiple sclerosis. The CDR3 DNA reads as TGTGCCAGCAGCCCATCTGGGACAGGGATGGGCTACACCTTC. Translating it yields CASSPSGTGMGYTF.